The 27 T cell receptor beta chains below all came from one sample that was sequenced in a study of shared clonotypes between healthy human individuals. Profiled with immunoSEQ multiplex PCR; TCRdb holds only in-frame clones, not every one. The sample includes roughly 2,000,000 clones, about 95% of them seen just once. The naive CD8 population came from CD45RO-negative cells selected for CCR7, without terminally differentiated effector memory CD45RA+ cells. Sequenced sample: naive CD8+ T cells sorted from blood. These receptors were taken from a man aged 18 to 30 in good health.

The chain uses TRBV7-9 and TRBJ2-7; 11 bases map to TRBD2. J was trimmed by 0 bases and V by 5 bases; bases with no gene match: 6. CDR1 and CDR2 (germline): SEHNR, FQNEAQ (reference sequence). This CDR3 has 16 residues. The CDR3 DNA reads TGTGCCAGCAGCCTACAGACTAGCGGGGACTCCTACGAGCAGTACTTC. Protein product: CASSLQTSGDSYEQYF.

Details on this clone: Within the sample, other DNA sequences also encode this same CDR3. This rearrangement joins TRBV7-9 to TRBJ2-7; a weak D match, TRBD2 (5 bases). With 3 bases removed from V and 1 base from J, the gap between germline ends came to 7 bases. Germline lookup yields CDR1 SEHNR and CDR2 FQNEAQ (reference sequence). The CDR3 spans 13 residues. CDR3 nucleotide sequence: TGTGCCAGCAGCTTCGGGGTGTCCTACGAGCAGTACTTC. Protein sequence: CASSFGVSYEQYF.

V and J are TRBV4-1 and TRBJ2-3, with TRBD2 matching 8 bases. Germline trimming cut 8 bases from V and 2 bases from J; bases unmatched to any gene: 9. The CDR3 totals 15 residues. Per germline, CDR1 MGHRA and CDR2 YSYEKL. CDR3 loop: CASSLLADNTDTQYF. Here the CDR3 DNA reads TGCGCCAGCTCGCTACTAGCGGACAACACAGATACGCAGTATTTT.

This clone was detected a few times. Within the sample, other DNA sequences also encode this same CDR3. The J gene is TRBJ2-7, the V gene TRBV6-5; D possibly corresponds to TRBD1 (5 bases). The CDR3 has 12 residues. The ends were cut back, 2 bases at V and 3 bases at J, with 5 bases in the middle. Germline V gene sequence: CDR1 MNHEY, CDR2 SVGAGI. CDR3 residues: CASSYDSYEQYF. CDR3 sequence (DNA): TGTGCCAGCAGTTACGACAGCTACGAGCAGTACTTC.

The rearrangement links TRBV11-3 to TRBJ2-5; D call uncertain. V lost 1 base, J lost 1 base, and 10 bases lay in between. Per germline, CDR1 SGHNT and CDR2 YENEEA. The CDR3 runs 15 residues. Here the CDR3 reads CASSLGAQAQETQYF. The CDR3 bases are TGTGCCAGCAGCTTAGGAGCGCAGGCCCAAGAGACCCAGTACTTC.

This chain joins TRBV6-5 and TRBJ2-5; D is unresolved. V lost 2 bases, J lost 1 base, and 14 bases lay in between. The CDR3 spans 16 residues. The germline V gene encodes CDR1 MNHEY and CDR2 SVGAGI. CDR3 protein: CASSYGPSHSQETQYF. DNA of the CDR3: TGTGCCAGCAGTTACGGGCCATCCCATTCCCAAGAGACCCAGTACTTC.

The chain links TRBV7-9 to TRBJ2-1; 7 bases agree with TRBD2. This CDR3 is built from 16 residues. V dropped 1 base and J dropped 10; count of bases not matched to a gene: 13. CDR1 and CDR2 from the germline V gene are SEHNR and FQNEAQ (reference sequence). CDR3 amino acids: CASSLDRLAGGYEQFF. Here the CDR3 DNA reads TGTGCCAGCAGCTTAGACCGACTAGCCGGGGGGTACGAGCAGTTCTTC.

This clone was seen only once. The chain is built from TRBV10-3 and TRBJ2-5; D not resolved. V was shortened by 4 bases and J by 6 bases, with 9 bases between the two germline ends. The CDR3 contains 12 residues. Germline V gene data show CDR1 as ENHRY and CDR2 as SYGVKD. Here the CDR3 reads CAISGRNQTQYF. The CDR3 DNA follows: TGTGCCATCAGTGGCCGCAACCAGACCCAGTACTTC.

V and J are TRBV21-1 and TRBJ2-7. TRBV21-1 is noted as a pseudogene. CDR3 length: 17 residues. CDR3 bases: TGTGCCAGCAGCAAAGAGAATGGGGTGGGGGACTCCTACGAGCAGTACTTC. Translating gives CASSKENGVGDSYEQYF.

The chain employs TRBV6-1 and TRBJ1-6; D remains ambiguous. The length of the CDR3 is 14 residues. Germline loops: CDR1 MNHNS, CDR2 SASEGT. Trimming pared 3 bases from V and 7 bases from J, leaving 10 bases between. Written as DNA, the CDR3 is TGTGCCAGCAGTGAGGAGGACGGGAATTCACCCCTCCACTTT. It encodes CASSEEDGNSPLHF.

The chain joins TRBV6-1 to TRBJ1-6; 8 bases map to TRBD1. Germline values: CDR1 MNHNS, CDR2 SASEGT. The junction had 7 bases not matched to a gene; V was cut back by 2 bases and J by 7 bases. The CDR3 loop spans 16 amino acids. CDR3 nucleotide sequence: TGTGCCAGCAGTGAATGGCAGGGGGCGAACAATTCACCCCTCCACTTT. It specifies CASSEWQGANNSPLHF.

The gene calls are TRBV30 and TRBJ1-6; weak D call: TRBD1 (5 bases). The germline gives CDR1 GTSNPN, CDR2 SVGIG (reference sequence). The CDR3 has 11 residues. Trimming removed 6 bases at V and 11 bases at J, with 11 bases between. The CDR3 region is CACDRGAPLHF. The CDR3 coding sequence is TGTGCCTGTGATAGAGGGGCACCCCTCCACTTT.

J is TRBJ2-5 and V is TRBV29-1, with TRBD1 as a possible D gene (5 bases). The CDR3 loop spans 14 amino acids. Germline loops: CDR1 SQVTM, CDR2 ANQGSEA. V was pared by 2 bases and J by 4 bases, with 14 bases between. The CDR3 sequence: CSVEFGQGTETQYF. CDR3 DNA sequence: TGCAGCGTTGAATTCGGGCAGGGAACAGAGACCCAGTACTTC.

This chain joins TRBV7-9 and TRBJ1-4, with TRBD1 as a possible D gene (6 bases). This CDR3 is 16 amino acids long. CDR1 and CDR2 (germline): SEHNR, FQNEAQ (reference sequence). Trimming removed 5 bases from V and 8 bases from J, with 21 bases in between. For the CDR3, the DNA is TGTGCCAGCAGCGAGTATTGGGGGGGCGCCGGAGAAAAACTGTTTTTT. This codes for CASSEYWGGAGEKLFF.

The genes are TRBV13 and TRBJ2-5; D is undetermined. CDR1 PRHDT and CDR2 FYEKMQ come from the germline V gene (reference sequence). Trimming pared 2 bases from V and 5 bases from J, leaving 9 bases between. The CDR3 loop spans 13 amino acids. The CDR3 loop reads CASSLLGFETQYF. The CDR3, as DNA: TGTGCCAGCAGCTTATTAGGGTTTGAGACCCAGTACTTC. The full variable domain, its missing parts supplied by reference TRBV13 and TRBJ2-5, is AAGVIQSPRHLIKEKRETATLKCYPIPRHDTVYWYQQGPGQDPQFLISFYEKMQSDKGSIPDRFSAQQFSDYHSELNMSSLELGDSALYFCASSLLGFETQYFGPGTRLLVL.

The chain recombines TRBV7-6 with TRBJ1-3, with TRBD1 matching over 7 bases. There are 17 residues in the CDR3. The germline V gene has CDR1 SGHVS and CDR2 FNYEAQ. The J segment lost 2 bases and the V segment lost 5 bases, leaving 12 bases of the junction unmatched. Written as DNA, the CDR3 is TGTGCCAGCAGCCCAAACTCCGACAGGGCGGCTGGAAACACCATATATTTT. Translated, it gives CASSPNSDRAAGNTIYF. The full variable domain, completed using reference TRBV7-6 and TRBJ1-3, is GAGVSQSPRYKVTKRGQDVALRCDPISGHVSLYWYRQALGQGPEFLTYFNYEAQQDKSGLPNDRFSAERPEGSISTLTIQRTEQRDSAMYRCASSPNSDRAAGNTIYFGEGSWLTVV.

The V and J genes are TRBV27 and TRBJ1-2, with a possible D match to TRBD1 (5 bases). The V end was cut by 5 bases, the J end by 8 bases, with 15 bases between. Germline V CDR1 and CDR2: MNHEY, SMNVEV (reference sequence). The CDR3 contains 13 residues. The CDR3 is CASSPPPGLGYTF. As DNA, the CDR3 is TGTGCCAGCAGTCCCCCTCCAGGGTTGGGCTACACCTTC.

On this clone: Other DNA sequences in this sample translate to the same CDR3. CDR3 sequence reads: CASSLGDEQYF. As DNA, the CDR3 is TGTGCCAGCAGTCTGGGGGACGAGCAGTACTTC. The rearrangement uses TRBV7-6 and TRBJ2-7; D assignment may be TRBD1 or TRBD2 (5 bases each). Germline values: CDR1 SGHVS, CDR2 FNYEAQ. Deletions cut 6 bases from V and 5 bases from J, with 8 bases between. CDR3 length: 11 residues. The whole variable domain, remainder taken from reference TRBV7-6 and TRBJ2-7, is GAGVSQSPRYKVTKRGQDVALRCDPISGHVSLYWYRQALGQGPEFLTYFNYEAQQDKSGLPNDRFSAERPEGSISTLTIQRTEQRDSAMYRCASSLGDEQYFGPGTRLTVT.

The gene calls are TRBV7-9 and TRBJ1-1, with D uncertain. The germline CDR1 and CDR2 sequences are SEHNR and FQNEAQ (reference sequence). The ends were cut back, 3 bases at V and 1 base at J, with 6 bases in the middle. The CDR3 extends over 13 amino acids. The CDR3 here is CASSFYPNTEAFF. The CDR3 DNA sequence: TGTGCCAGCAGCTTCTATCCGAACACTGAAGCTTTCTTT.

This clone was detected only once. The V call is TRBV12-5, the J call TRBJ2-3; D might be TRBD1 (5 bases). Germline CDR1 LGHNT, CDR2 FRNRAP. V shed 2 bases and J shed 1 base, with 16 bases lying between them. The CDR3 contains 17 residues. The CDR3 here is CASGLRGIVVRTDTQYF. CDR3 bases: TGTGCTAGTGGTTTGAGGGGTATTGTCGTTCGCACAGATACGCAGTATTTT.

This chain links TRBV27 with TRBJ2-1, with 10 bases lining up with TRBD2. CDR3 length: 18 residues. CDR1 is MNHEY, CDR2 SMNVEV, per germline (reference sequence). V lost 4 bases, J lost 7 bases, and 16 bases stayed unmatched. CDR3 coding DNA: TGTGCCAGCAGTTCCGCCAATCCTCTAGCGGGAGTTTTGAATGAGCAGTTCTTC. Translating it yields CASSSANPLAGVLNEQFF.

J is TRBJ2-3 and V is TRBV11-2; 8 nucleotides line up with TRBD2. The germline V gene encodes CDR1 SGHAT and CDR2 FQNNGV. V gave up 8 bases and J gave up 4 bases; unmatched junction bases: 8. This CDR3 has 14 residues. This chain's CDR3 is CASQSGGGADTQYF. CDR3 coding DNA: TGTGCCAGCCAAAGCGGGGGCGGGGCAGATACGCAGTATTTT.

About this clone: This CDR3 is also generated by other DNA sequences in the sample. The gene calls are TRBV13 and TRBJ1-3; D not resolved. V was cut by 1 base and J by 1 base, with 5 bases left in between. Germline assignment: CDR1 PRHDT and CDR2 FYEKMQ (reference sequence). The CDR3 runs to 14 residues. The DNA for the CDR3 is TGTGCCAGCAGCTTAGAAGGATCTGGAAACACCATATATTTT. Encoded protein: CASSLEGSGNTIYF.

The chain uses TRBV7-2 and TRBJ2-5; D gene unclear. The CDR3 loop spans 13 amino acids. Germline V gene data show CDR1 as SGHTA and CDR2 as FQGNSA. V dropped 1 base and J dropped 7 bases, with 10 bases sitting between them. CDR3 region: CASSLEAAGTQYF. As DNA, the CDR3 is TGTGCCAGCAGCTTAGAGGCGGCCGGGACCCAGTACTTC.

CDR3 in amino acids: CAWMPRTGSTSSYNSPLHF. Here the CDR3 DNA reads TGTGCCTGGATGCCGAGGACGGGTTCCACGAGCTCCTATAATTCACCCCTCCACTTT. This chain links TRBV30 with TRBJ1-6, with D hard to call. Trimming shortened V by 4 bases and J by 0 bases, and 22 bases separated the two germline ends. The CDR3 length is 19 residues. Germline-derived CDR1 and CDR2 are GTSNPN and SVGIG (reference sequence).

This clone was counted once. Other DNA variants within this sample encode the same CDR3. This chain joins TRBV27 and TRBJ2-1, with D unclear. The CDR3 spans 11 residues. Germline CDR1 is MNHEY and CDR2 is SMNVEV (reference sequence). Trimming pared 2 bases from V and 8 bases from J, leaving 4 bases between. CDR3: CASSLGYEQFF. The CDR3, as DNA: TGTGCCAGCAGTTTAGGATATGAGCAGTTCTTC.

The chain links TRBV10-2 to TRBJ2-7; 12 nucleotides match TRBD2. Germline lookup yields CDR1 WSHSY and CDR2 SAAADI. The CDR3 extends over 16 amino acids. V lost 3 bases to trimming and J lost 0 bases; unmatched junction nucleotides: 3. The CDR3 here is CASSDLAGGSSYEQYF. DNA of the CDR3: TGCGCCAGCAGTGATCTAGCGGGGGGGAGCTCCTACGAGCAGTACTTC.